This is a list of T cell receptor beta chains from one sample in a study of blood T cell repertoires in COVID-19. TCRdb's copy holds only in-frame clones and misses some; the assay was immunoSEQ multiplex PCR. Here the sample spans 150,000 to 200,000 clones, just under 90% being singletons. The sequenced sample consisted of peripheral blood. These receptors were taken from a woman aged 70-85 years with COVID-19, enrolled during active disease. The CDR3 runs from the conserved cysteine through the conserved F or W. The D gene is left open where the match is weak. Clone size, where shown, is once, few, many, or a class for clones that have expanded.

clone size: NA
D gene: TRBD1
V gene: TRBV2
J gene: TRBJ1-1
CDR3 protein: CASSPGTGGSTEAFF
CDR3 DNA: TGTGCCAGCAGTCCTGGGACAGGGGGGTCCACTGAAGCTTTCTTT

clone size: NA
D gene: TRBD1
V gene: TRBV7-2
J gene: TRBJ1-3
CDR3 protein: CASSPTGVGNTIYF
CDR3 DNA: TGTGCCAGCAGCCCTACAGGGGTCGGAAACACCATATATTTT

clone size: NA
D gene: TRBD2
V gene: TRBV28
J gene: TRBJ2-5
CDR3 protein: CASSTHGGGEETQYF
CDR3 DNA: TGTGCCAGCAGTACCCACGGGGGGGGCGAGGAGACCCAGTACTTC

clone size: NA
D gene: TRBD1
V gene: TRBV11-1
J gene: TRBJ1-3
CDR3 protein: CASSFTGVPGNTIYF
CDR3 DNA: TGTGCCAGCAGCTTCACAGGGGTCCCTGGAAACACCATATATTTT

clone size: NA
D gene: NA
V gene: TRBV5-1
J gene: TRBJ2-7
CDR3 protein: CASSSEGLEYEQYF
CDR3 DNA: TGCGCCAGCAGCTCCGAGGGACTGGAGTACGAGCAGTACTTC

clone size: NA
D gene: NA
V gene: TRBV29-1
J gene: TRBJ2-4
CDR3 protein: CSPPAVSLAKNIQYF
CDR3 DNA: TGCAGCCCCCCGGCGGTCTCACTAGCCAAAAACATTCAGTACTTC

clone size: once
D gene: NA
V gene: TRBV3-1/TRBV3-2
J gene: TRBJ1-5
CDR3 protein: CASSQGAGHNQPQHF
CDR3 DNA: TGTGCCAGCAGCCAGGGGGCAGGGCACAATCAGCCCCAGCATTTT

clone size: once
D gene: NA
V gene: TRBV29-1
J gene: TRBJ1-2
CDR3 protein: CSVSGDTTNYGYTF
CDR3 DNA: TGCAGCGTTTCCGGGGACACCACTAACTATGGCTACACCTTC

clone size: NA
D gene: NA
V gene: TRBV10-3
J gene: TRBJ2-2
CDR3 protein: CAISRGSSTGELFF
CDR3 DNA: TGTGCCATCAGTCGGGGTAGTAGCACCGGGGAGCTGTTTTTT

clone size: NA
D gene: NA
V gene: TRBV9
J gene: TRBJ1-1
CDR3 protein: CASSVVGPSTEAFF
CDR3 DNA: TGTGCCAGCAGCGTAGTGGGGCCGAGCACTGAAGCTTTCTTT

clone size: NA
D gene: NA
V gene: TRBV28
J gene: TRBJ1-1
CDR3 protein: CASRPGGGITEAFF
CDR3 DNA: TGTGCCAGCAGGCCCGGGGGGGGCATCACTGAAGCTTTCTTT

clone size: few
D gene: TRBD1
V gene: TRBV9
J gene: TRBJ1-1
CDR3 protein: CAGGQGADTEAFF
CDR3 DNA: TGTGCCGGTGGACAGGGGGCCGACACTGAAGCTTTCTTT

clone size: NA
D gene: TRBD1
V gene: TRBV27
J gene: TRBJ2-7
CDR3 protein: CASSSPSGGAYEQYF
CDR3 DNA: TGTGCCAGCAGCTCCCCCTCAGGGGGCGCGTACGAGCAGTACTTC